One and the same sample provided the 9 T cell receptor beta chains below, sequenced in a study of CD8 T cells in ankylosing spondylitis. TCRdb reprocessed the 5' RACE reads with MiXCR, giving one entry per CDR3 protein. The sample yields about 150,000 distinct CDR3 sequences, around a third seen once. Material: synovial fluid, either unsorted or a sorted T cell fraction (not recorded which). These receptors originate from a male donor with ankylosing spondylitis.

This clonotype was counted between two and nine times. The rearrangement uses TRBV5-1 and TRBJ1-1, with D unclear. Germline CDR1 reads SGHRS; CDR2 reads YFSETQ. The CDR3 has 14 amino acids. Trimming shortened V by 0 bases and J by 2 bases, and 8 bases separated the two germline ends. The CDR3 here is CASSLAALNTEAFF. CDR3 bases: TGCGCCAGCAGCTTGGCAGCCCTAAACACTGAAGCTTTCTTT.

This clonotype was counted at least ten times. V and J are TRBV28 and TRBJ2-2, with D tentatively TRBD1 (6 bases). V lost 5 bases, J lost 3 bases, and 13 bases lay in between. The CDR3 contains 15 residues. Per germline, CDR1 MDHEN and CDR2 SYDVKM. For the CDR3, the DNA is TGTGCCAGCAGTATTCCCGGGACATACACCGGGGAGCTGTTTTTT. Translated, it gives CASSIPGTYTGELFF.

The chain employs TRBV13 and TRBJ2-7, with D tentatively TRBD1 (6 bases). The CDR3 length is 13 residues. The germline gives CDR1 PRHDT, CDR2 FYEKMQ (reference sequence). Trimming left V 4 bases short and J 3 bases short, with 10 bases between. The CDR3, as DNA: TGTGCCAGCAGCTCCCACAGGGTCTACGAGCAGTACTTC. Protein product: CASSSHRVYEQYF. Drawing the rest from reference TRBV13 and TRBJ2-7, the complete variable domain is AAGVIQSPRHLIKEKRETATLKCYPIPRHDTVYWYQQGPGQDPQFLISFYEKMQSDKGSIPDRFSAQQFSDYHSELNMSSLELGDSALYFCASSSHRVYEQYFGPGTRLTVT.

This clonotype was recorded a few times. The chain is built from TRBV20-1 and TRBJ1-1; tentatively, D is TRBD1 (6 bases). Trimming took 2 bases from V and 6 from J, leaving 25 bases between them. The CDR3 runs to 17 residues. Germline V gene data show CDR1 as DFQATT and CDR2 as SNEGSKA (reference sequence). The CDR3 sequence is CSARYFSQGGGMPEAFF. CDR3 nucleotide sequence: TGCAGTGCTAGATACTTTTCACAAGGGGGTGGGATGCCTGAAGCTTTCTTT.

At least ten counts were recorded for this clonotype. This chain joins TRBV27 and TRBJ1-2, with TRBD1 identical over 11 bases. The CDR3 covers 15 residues. The germline CDR1 and CDR2 sequences are MNHEY and SMNVEV (reference sequence). Trimming at V came to 5 bases and at J to 7 bases, leaving 9 bases not matched to a gene. CDR3 protein: CASSPEDRGHGGYTF. CDR3 nucleotide sequence: TGTGCCAGCAGTCCGGAGGACAGGGGGCACGGTGGCTACACCTTC.

The rearrangement uses TRBV12-3 or TRBV12-4 and TRBJ2-7; 10 bases fit TRBD2. After removal of 3 bases from V and 3 bases from J, the junction contained 2 bases not matched to a gene. This CDR3 region has 14 residues. The CDR3 reads CASSLASGGYEQYF. In DNA, the CDR3 is TGTGCCAGCAGTTTGGCTAGCGGGGGCTACGAGCAGTACTTC.

A few counts support this clonotype. This sequence joins TRBV2 and TRBJ1-2, with D perhaps matching TRBD1 (5 bases). V lost 7 bases to trimming and J lost 11 bases, with 17 bases between them. This CDR3 comprises 12 residues. Germline values: CDR1 SNHLY, CDR2 FYNNEI. The CDR3 reads CASTGQGGSYTF. The CDR3 DNA sequence: TGTGCCAGCACTGGGCAGGGAGGGTCTTACACCTTC. Using reference TRBV2 and TRBJ1-2 for the parts outside the CDR3, the full variable domain is EPEVTQTPSHQVTQMGQEVILRCVPISNHLYFYWYRQILGQKVEFLVSFYNNEISEKSEIFDDQFSVERPDGSNFTLKIRSTKLEDSAMYFCASTGQGGSYTFGSGTRLTVV.

This clonotype came up a few times. The V gene is TRBV5-5, the J gene TRBJ2-7, with 14 nucleotides matching TRBD2. V dropped 6 bases and J dropped 7; count of bases not matched to a gene: 12. Germline values: CDR1 SGHKS, CDR2 YYEKEE (reference sequence). This CDR3 has 16 amino acids. The CDR3 loop is CASNPGSTSGRVEQYF. CDR3 DNA: TGTGCCAGCAACCCTGGGTCGACTAGCGGGAGGGTGGAGCAGTACTTC.

This chain links TRBV6-1 with TRBJ2-1, with TRBD1 identical over 9 bases. Germline loops: CDR1 MNHNS, CDR2 SASEGT. This CDR3 has 14 amino acids. V dropped 6 bases and J dropped 7; count of bases not matched to a gene: 7. The CDR3 DNA follows: TGTGCCAGCAGCATGGACAGGGGTCAGAATGAGCAGTTCTTC. Protein sequence: CASSMDRGQNEQFF.